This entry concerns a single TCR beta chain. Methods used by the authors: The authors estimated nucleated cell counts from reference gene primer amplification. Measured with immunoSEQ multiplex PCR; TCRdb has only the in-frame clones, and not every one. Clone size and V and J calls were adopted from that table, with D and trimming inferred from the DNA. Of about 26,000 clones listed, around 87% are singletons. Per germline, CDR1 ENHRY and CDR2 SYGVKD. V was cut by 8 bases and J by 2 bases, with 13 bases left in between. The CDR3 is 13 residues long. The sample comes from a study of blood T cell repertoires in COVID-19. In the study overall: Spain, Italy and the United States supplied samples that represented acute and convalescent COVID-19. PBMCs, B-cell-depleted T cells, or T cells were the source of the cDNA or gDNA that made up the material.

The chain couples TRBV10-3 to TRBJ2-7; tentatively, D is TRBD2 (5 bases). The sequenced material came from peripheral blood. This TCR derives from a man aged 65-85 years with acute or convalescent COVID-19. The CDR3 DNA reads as TGTGCCATCGGCGGACTCACCACCTACGAGCAGTACTTC. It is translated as CAIGGLTTYEQYF.